The entry below gives a single TCR beta chain sequence along with its context. No antigen is known for it. The CDR3 loop spans 15 amino acids. From germline, CDR1 is SGHRS and CDR2 YFSETQ. Trimming removed 0 bases from V and 1 base from J, with 11 bases in between. This specimen belongs to a study of cytomegalovirus exposure and HLA in healthy donors. Findings of the study overall: In vitro testing confirmed a few CMV-associated chains as specific for CMV antigens. There were about 160 TCR beta chains listed as cytomegalovirus-associated.

PCR employed 60 Vbeta and 13 Jbeta primers. TCRdb's table, derived via immunoSEQ multiplex PCR, lists solely in-frame clones and lacks some. This sample has roughly 150,000 clones, with roughly 80% found just once. The clonotype comes from a man younger than 35 in good health and CMV-seropositive. This chain joins TRBV5-1 and TRBJ2-7, with D possibly TRBD2 on 5 matching bases. Sequencing input: PBMCs. The CDR3 DNA follows: TGCGCCAGCAGCTTGGCCCATAGCGAATCCTACGAGCAGTACTTC. Translated: CASSLAHSESYEQYF. Drawing the rest from reference TRBV5-1 and TRBJ2-7, the complete variable domain is KAGVTQTPRYLIKTRGQQVTLSCSPISGHRSVSWYQQTPGQGLQFLFEYFSETQRNKGNFPGRFSGRQFSNSRSEMNVSTLELGDSALYLCASSLAHSESYEQYFGPGTRLTVT.